These 3 T cell receptor beta chains came from one sample sequenced in a study of cytomegalovirus exposure and HLA in healthy donors. PCR amplification relied on 60 Vbeta primers (plus 13 Jbeta primers). Sequencing was performed with immunoSEQ multiplex PCR; in TCRdb, only in-frame clones are kept and a portion is missing. This table holds some 180,000 clones, around 86% found once. Sequences were obtained from PBMCs. These receptors came from a male donor in good health and CMV-seronegative.

CDR3 loop: CAWSMTGYYTF. CDR3 in DNA: TGTGCCTGGAGTATGACAGGGTACTACACCTTC. This rearrangement joins TRBV30 to TRBJ1-2, with 7 bases fitting TRBD1. The trim removed 2 bases at V and 10 bases at J, leaving 4 bases unmatched. The CDR3 covers 11 residues. Germline CDR1 and CDR2: GTSNPN and SVGIG (reference sequence).

The gene calls are TRBV11-2 and TRBJ1-4; D gene ambiguous. Trimming shortened V by 5 bases and J by 6 bases, and 4 bases separated the two germline ends. The CDR3 runs 11 residues. Germline V gives CDR1 SGHAT, CDR2 FQNNGV. CDR3 sequence (DNA): TGTGCCAGCAGCCTCGATGAAAAACTGTTTTTT. Its protein product is CASSLDEKLFF.

The chain couples TRBV5-6 to TRBJ2-1; TRBD2 aligns across 8 bases. The germline gives CDR1 SGHDT, CDR2 YYEEEE. The CDR3 is made up of 15 amino acids. V trimming: 3 bases; J trimming: 5 bases; junction bases outside the gene matches: 7. The CDR3 spells CASSWGRGAHNEQFF. For the CDR3, the DNA is TGTGCCAGCAGCTGGGGGCGGGGGGCCCACAATGAGCAGTTCTTC.